Listed below are T cell receptor beta chains from one sample, sequenced in a study of control samples from healthy donors and cancer patients. Measured with immunoSEQ multiplex PCR; TCRdb has only the in-frame clones, and not every one. The sample holds about 180,000 clones; roughly 94% are singletons and the top ten take around 1.3%. The sample consisted of blood. Receptor source: a young woman in good health. The CDR3 runs from the conserved cysteine through the conserved F or W. A D gene is named only where the DNA matches it firmly. Not all rows give a size; the values are once, few, many and, for expanded clones, a class.

TRBJ2-1 . TRBD2 TRBV7-2 TGTGCCAGCAGCTTAGGAGTATGGGAGGGCCCTAGCGTTAATGAGCAGTTCTTC CASSLGVWEGPSVNEQFF
TRBJ2-5 . . TRBV11-2 TGTGCCAGCAGCTTAGCCACACAGGGCCAAGAGACCCAGTACTTC CASSLATQGQETQYF
TRBJ2-2 . . TRBV28 TGTGCCAGCAGTGGAGACTATTTTAGGGAGCTGTTTTTT CASSGDYFRELFF
TRBJ2-1 . . TRBV11-2 TGTGCCAGCAGTCCAACTAGTTACAATGAGCAGTTCTTC CASSPTSYNEQFF
TRBJ2-7 . . TRBV9 TGTGCCAGCAGCGTAGGGCGAACAGGGCTCTCCTACGAGCAGTACTTC CASSVGRTGLSYEQYF
TRBJ1-1 . TRBD1 TRBV5-1 TGCGCCAGCAGCTCTAAACAGGGGATGAACACTGAAGCTTTCTTT CASSSKQGMNTEAFF
TRBJ1-1 once TRBD1 TRBV6-6 TGTGCCAGCAGTTACTTACAGGGGGCGGTAGAAGCTTTCTTT CASSYLQGAVEAFF
TRBJ2-5 . . TRBV5-6 TGTGCCAGCAGCTTGGCCGGGGTAGGGGAGACCCAGTACTTC CASSLAGVGETQYF
TRBJ1-1 . TRBD1 TRBV19 TGTGCCACCATCCGGACAGGGGAAACAGTAACTGAAGCTTTCTTT CATIRTGETVTEAFF
TRBJ1-1 . . TRBV7-9 TGTGCCAGCAGCTCACGGAGGGGACCTGAAGCTTTCTTT CASSSRRGPEAFF
TRBJ1-3 . . TRBV5-5 TGTGCCAGCAGCTTGGTGGGGAGCTCTGGAAACACCATATATTTT CASSLVGSSGNTIYF
TRBJ2-7 . . TRBV4-1 TGCGCCAGCAGCCAATACGTTGATTACGAGCAGTACTTC CASSQYVDYEQYF
TRBJ1-2 once TRBD1 TRBV7-2 TGTGCCAGCAGCTTACGAAACCTAGGACAGGCAAACTATGGCTACACCTTC CASSLRNLGQANYGYTF
TRBJ2-5 . . TRBV6-2/TRBV6-3 TGTGCCAGCAGTTACCCTGGGGAAGAGACCCAGTACTTC CASSYPGEETQYF
TRBJ1-6 . . TRBV2 TGTGCCAGCACCAGACCCGGAGGAGGCGAGGTTTCACCCCTCCACTTT CASTRPGGGEVSPLHF
TRBJ2-7 . . TRBV14 TGTGCCAGCAGCCAAGACAGCTACGAGCAGTACTTC CASSQDSYEQYF
TRBJ1-2 . . TRBV27 TGTGCCAGCCGCCTTTTGGAGGGTAACTATGGCTACACCTTC CASRLLEGNYGYTF
TRBJ2-7 . . TRBV29-1 TGCAGCGTTGCTCAGGATTCCTACGAGCAGTACTTC CSVAQDSYEQYF
TRBJ1-1 . TRBD1 TRBV7-8 TGTGCCAGCAGCCGGGACAGAAACACTGAAGCTTTCTTT CASSRDRNTEAFF
TRBJ2-3 . . TRBV6-5 TGTGCCAGCAGCGGTGTGGGGTCGACAGATACGCAGTATTTT CASSGVGSTDTQYF
TRBJ2-3 once . TRBV10-1 TGCGCCAGCAAAGGGTCCGTCACAGATACGCAGTATTTT CASKGSVTDTQYF
TRBJ2-7 . . TRBV27 TGTGCCAGCAGTTTGCGGCAGGGGTGGAACGAGCAGTACTTC CASSLRQGWNEQYF
TRBJ2-7 . . TRBV7-2 TGTGCCAGCAGTCCCGCACTCGACGAGCAGTACTTC CASSPALDEQYF
TRBJ2-7 . . TRBV19 TGTGCCAGTAGGGGCTCGGACCGCTCCTACGAGCAGTACTTC CASRGSDRSYEQYF
TRBJ2-7 . TRBD1 TRBV7-2 TGTGCCAGCAGCGTCGGGACAGGGTACGAGCAGTACTTC CASSVGTGYEQYF
TRBJ2-7 . . TRBV5-4 TGTGCCAGCAGCTCCTCCGGCAGGGGAGGCGCCTCCCCCGAGCAGTACTTC CASSSSGRGGASPEQYF
TRBJ2-2 . TRBD1 TRBV5-6 TGTGCCAGCAGCCTAGGGACAGGGGATCACGGGGAGCTGTTTTTT CASSLGTGDHGELFF
TRBJ1-3 . . TRBV25-1 TGTGCCAGCGGAGGAAACACCATATATTTT CASGGNTIYF
TRBJ2-1 . TRBD2 TRBV9 TGTGCCAGCAGCGTGAGCGGGGGGCCCTCCTACAATGAGCAGTTCTTC CASSVSGGPSYNEQFF
TRBJ2-3 . . TRBV19 TGTGCCAGTAGTTTTGGTATTACTAGCACAGATACGCAGTATTTT CASSFGITSTDTQYF
TRBJ1-2 . . TRBV4-3 TGCGCCAGCAGCCAAGCTCTGGGAGACTATGGCTACACCTTC CASSQALGDYGYTF
TRBJ2-1 . . TRBV4-2 TGTGCCAGCAGCCAAGATCTCCGGAGCTACAATGAGCAGTTCTTC CASSQDLRSYNEQFF
TRBJ2-4 . TRBD1 TRBV7-2 TGTGCCAGCAGCCTAGAGGACAGGAGAGACATTCAGTACTTC CASSLEDRRDIQYF
TRBJ2-5 . TRBD1 TRBV12-5 TGTGCTAGTGGGATTGCACCTAACGTAGGACAGGCCATGTCGTCTGGCGGAGAGACCCAGTACTTC CASGIAPNVGQAMSSGGETQYF
TRBJ1-1 . . TRBV10-3 TGTGCCATCAGTGAGTACGGACCTACGAACACTGAAGCTTTCTTT CAISEYGPTNTEAFF
TRBJ1-2 . TRBD1 TRBV7-2 TGTGCCAGCAGCAACCGGGACAGGGTCTATGGCTACACCTTC CASSNRDRVYGYTF
TRBJ1-5 . TRBD1 TRBV6-5 TGTGCCAGCAGTTACTCGACAGGGCCGGGGCAGCCCCAGCATTTT CASSYSTGPGQPQHF
TRBJ2-1 . . TRBV11-2 TGTGCCAGCAGCTTAAGGCAGGGCTCGGATGAGCAGTTCTTC CASSLRQGSDEQFF
TRBJ1-2 . . TRBV2 TGTGCCAGCAGTGAAAGGCAGGGAGCTAACTATGGCTACACCTTC CASSERQGANYGYTF
TRBJ1-1 . . TRBV14 TGTGCCAGCAGCCAAGTGCCGGTTGCGGCTTTCTTT CASSQVPVAAFF
TRBJ1-3 . . TRBV28 TGTGCCAGCAGTTTACATGGGGCTGGGACTGGAAACACCATATATTTT CASSLHGAGTGNTIYF